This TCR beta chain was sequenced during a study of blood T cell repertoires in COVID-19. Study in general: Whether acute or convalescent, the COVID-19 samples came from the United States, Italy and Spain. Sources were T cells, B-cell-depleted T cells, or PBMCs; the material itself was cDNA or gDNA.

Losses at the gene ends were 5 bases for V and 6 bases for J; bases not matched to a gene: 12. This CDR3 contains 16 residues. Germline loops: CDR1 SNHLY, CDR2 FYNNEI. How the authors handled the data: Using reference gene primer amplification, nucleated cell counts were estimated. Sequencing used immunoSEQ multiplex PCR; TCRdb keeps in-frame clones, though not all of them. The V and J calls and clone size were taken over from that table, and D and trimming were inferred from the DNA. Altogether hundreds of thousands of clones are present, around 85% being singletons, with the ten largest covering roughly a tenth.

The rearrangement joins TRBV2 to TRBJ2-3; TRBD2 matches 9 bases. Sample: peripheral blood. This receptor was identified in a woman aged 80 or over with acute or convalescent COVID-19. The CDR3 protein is CASSRGTSRGSDTQYF. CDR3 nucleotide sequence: TGTGCCAGCAGTCGTGGGACTAGCAGAGGGTCGGATACGCAGTATTTT.